Sequencing of this T cell receptor (beta chain) was carried out in a study of CD8+ T cells in alopecia areata. About the research overall: The tofacitinib course ran for 6 to 18 months and was followed by 6 months off drug. Overall study findings and caveats: More clonal than normal scalp was lesional scalp, particularly alopecia totalis/universalis. With patients, TCR sharing proved less clear than in mice, a difference possibly related to HLA.

This clone occurred a few times. Its antigen is currently unknown. Reverse transcription of extracted RNA yielded cDNA, which provided the sequencing template. Repertoires were generated with immunoSEQ multiplex PCR, while TCRdb's copy carries only in-frame clones and drops some. The data hold 130,000 to 150,000 clones, with approximately 51% observed a single time. Losses at the gene ends were 3 bases for V and 7 bases for J; bases not matched to a gene: 5. The CDR3 covers 13 residues. The germline V gene encodes CDR1 SGDLS and CDR2 YYNGEE. The clonotype was recovered from a human donor with alopecia areata. Sequenced material: CD4+ T cells sorted from blood, taken at week 0. This chain connects TRBV9 to TRBJ1-2, with TRBD1 matching over 8 bases. The CDR3 loop reads CASSDRTGFGYTF. The DNA for the CDR3 is TGTGCCAGCAGCGACCGGACAGGGTTTGGCTACACCTTC. The full variable domain, its missing parts supplied by reference TRBV9 and TRBJ1-2, is DSGVTQTPKHLITATGQRVTLRCSPRSGDLSVYWYQQSLDQGLQFLIQYYNGEERAKGNILERFSAQQFPDLHSELNLSSLELGDSALYFCASSDRTGFGYTFGSGTRLTVV.